This T cell receptor beta chain was documented in a study of blood T cell repertoires in COVID-19. The overall study: In each case, the material was cDNA or gDNA derived from T cells, B-cell-depleted T cells, or PBMCs.

Method: immunoSEQ multiplex PCR; TCRdb's copy keeps in-frame clones and lacks some. The data contain about 190,000 clones, roughly 90% of them singletons. Trimming removed 2 bases from V and 5 bases from J; junction bases left unmatched: 7. The germline CDR1 and CDR2 sequences are MNHEY and SVGAGI. CDR3 length: 15 residues. The sequencing input was peripheral blood. The TCR comes from a man over 45 with acute or convalescent COVID-19. V is TRBV6-5 and J is TRBJ2-5, with 8 bases identical to TRBD1. CDR3 in DNA: TGTGCCAGCAGTTACGTCCAGGGGGCGTGGGAGACCCAGTACTTC. Its translation: CASSYVQGAWETQYF.